The TCR beta chain described here comes from a study of CD8 T cells in Susac syndrome. Random hexamers served to reverse transcribe about 0.5 to 1 ug RNA. The immunoSEQ assay covered 54 Vbeta and 13 Jbeta segments for CDR3. TCRdb fed the immunoSEQ multiplex PCR reads into MiXCR, producing one record per CDR3 protein. The profile covers some 130,000 distinct CDR3 sequences, with about 90% appearing a single time and around 0.24% taken by the ten largest. In contrast to the negatively isolated CD8+ and CD4+ T cells, TEMRA cells were FACS-enriched. The TCR originated in a human donor with multiple sclerosis. Sequenced input: CD8+ T cells from PBMCs.

CDR3 residues: CSVELGDGTLYGYTF. DNA of the CDR3: TGCAGCGTTGAGCTGGGCGACGGGACCCTCTATGGCTACACCTTC. The gene calls are TRBV29-1 and TRBJ1-2; D may be TRBD1 (5 bases). The CDR3 length is 15 residues. Trimming left V 3 bases short and J 4 bases short, with 18 bases between. Germline CDR1 reads SQVTM; CDR2 reads ANQGSEA.